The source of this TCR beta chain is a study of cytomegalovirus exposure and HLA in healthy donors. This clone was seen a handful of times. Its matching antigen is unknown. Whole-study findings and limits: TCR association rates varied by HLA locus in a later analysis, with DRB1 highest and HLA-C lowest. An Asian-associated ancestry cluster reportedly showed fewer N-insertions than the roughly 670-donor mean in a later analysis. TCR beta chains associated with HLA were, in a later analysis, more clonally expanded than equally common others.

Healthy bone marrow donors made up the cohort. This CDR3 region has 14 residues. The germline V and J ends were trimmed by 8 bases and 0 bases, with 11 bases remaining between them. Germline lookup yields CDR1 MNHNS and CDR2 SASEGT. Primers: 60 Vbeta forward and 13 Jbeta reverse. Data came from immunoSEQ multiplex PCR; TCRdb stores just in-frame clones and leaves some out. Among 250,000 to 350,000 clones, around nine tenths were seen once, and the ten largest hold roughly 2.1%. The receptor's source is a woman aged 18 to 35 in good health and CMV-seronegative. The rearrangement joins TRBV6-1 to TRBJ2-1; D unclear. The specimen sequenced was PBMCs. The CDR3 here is CASLEIISYNEQFF. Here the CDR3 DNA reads TGTGCCAGCCTAGAAATTATCTCCTACAATGAGCAGTTCTTC.